The subject of this entry is one T cell receptor (beta chain). Its cognate antigen is unknown. The data were obtained in a study of T cell clonotyping in hematopoietic cell transplantation. Overall study findings and caveats: Few recipient clonotypes overlapped donors; over 95% were de novo at given depth. After transplant, recipient diversity fell while pathologically expanded clonotypes grew through day 180.

Clones were sequenced by immunoSEQ multiplex PCR, and TCRdb holds only the in-frame ones, with some missing. The sample carries more than 55,000 clones, around 94% recorded once. Germline V CDR1 and CDR2: LNHDA, SQIVND (reference sequence). Trimming left V 9 bases short and J 1 base short, with 13 bases between. The CDR3 has 13 residues. This receptor was obtained from a man in his forties or fifties in good health. Some clones in this sample may be carry-over from other donors' samples. The chain carries TRBV19 and TRBJ2-7; weak D call: TRBD1 (5 bases). The specimen sequenced was peripheral blood mononuclear cells. The CDR3 region is CASQGGESYEQYF. Here the CDR3 DNA reads TGTGCCAGCCAGGGTGGGGAATCCTACGAGCAGTACTTC.